Following are 9 T cell receptor beta chains from one sample sequenced in a study of CD8+CD57+ T cells in acquired aplastic anemia. Researchers used genomic DNA as the template to profile TCR beta VDJ and CDR3. Using its own MiXCR run on the reads, TCRdb lists one record per CDR3 protein. The table shows under 350,000 distinct CDR3 sequences, with around 60% occurring only once. Material: sorted CD4+, CD8+, or CD8+CD57+ T cells (not recorded which) from PBMCs. All receptors derive from a human donor with severe aplastic anemia or a healthy control (not recorded which).

This rearrangement joins TRBV7-3 to TRBJ1-2, with 10 bases matching TRBD1. CDR1 is SGHTA and CDR2 is FQGTGA in the germline V gene. This CDR3 spans 15 amino acids. The trim removed 4 bases at V and 4 bases at J, leaving 6 bases unmatched. The CDR3 DNA is TGTGCCAGCAGCTCGCCGGGACAGGGGTTCTATGGCTACACCTTC. Protein sequence: CASSSPGQGFYGYTF.

The table lists this clonotype with many counts. The chain carries TRBV12-3 or TRBV12-4 and TRBJ2-7, with D possibly TRBD1 on 5 matching bases. With 6 bases removed from V and 3 bases from J, the gap between germline ends came to 9 bases. The CDR3 length is 12 residues. DNA of the CDR3: TGTGCCAGCAGCGTAGGGGACTACGAGCAGTACTTC. As protein: CASSVGDYEQYF.

The chain recombines TRBV5-1 with TRBJ2-3; D is possibly TRBD2 (6 bases). The CDR3 loop spans 15 amino acids. CDR1 and CDR2 (germline): SGHRS, YFSETQ. Trimming stripped 0 bases from V and 4 bases from J, with 12 bases between. CDR3 region: CASSLVQGGADTQYF. CDR3 sequence (DNA): TGCGCCAGCAGCTTGGTCCAGGGCGGGGCAGATACGCAGTATTTT.

Note on this clonotype: No conserved phenylalanine or tryptophan is present at the end of the CDR3, so a read error is the likely explanation. The chain combines TRBV20-1 with TRBJ2-5; D might be TRBD1 (6 bases). CDR3 length: 13 residues. Per germline, CDR1 DFQATT and CDR2 SNEGSKA (reference sequence). Trimming took off 6 bases at V and 5 bases at J, with 16 bases between the two ends. DNA for the CDR3: TGCAGTGCCTACCGGGACCAGGGGGAGACCCAGTACCTC. Translating gives CSAYRDQGETQYL.

The chain recombines TRBV20-1 with TRBJ1-5; no definite D call. This CDR3 region has 12 residues. V shed 7 bases and J shed 4 bases, with 11 bases lying between them. CDR1 DFQATT and CDR2 SNEGSKA come from the germline V gene (reference sequence). The CDR3 here is CSGGRPNQPQHF. The CDR3 bases are TGCAGTGGCGGCAGGCCTAATCAGCCCCAGCATTTT.

The chain is built from TRBV15 and TRBJ2-7, with D possibly being TRBD1 (6 bases). The CDR3 runs 13 residues. The V and J ends lost 4 bases and 7 bases respectively, with 14 bases between them. Germline CDR1 LNHNV, CDR2 YYDKDF (reference sequence). CDR3 DNA sequence: TGTGCCACCAGCACCTCGCAGGGGAGAGAGCAGTACTTC. Protein sequence: CATSTSQGREQYF.

In its sample, this clonotype was seen a few times. The chain couples TRBV7-3 to TRBJ2-7; TRBD2 agrees at 9 bases. Unmatched junction bases numbered 6, after V lost 5 bases and J lost 1 base. Germline V CDR1 and CDR2: SGHTA, FQGTGA. The CDR3 is made up of 15 amino acids. CDR3 sequence reads: CASSTGTSYSYEQYF. Here the CDR3 DNA reads TGTGCCAGCAGCACTGGGACTAGCTATTCCTACGAGCAGTACTTC.

The sample holds many counts of this clonotype. This chain joins TRBV6-4 and TRBJ2-1; no definite D call. The germline V gene has CDR1 MRHNA and CDR2 SNTAGT. This CDR3 has 14 amino acids. V was trimmed by 0 bases and J by 12 bases, leaving 15 bases between them. CDR3 sequence reads: CASSDSESASWQFF. The CDR3 DNA reads as TGTGCCAGCAGTGACTCTGAGAGTGCCTCTTGGCAGTTCTTC.

Worth noting for this clonotype: A much more abundant neighbour one base away suggests this may be a read error. The chain links TRBV30 to TRBJ1-1; 8 positions agree with TRBD1. Germline V gene lookup returns CDR1 GTSNPN and CDR2 SVGIG (reference sequence). This CDR3 is 11 amino acids long. V was clipped by 5 bases and J by 11 bases; unmatched bases: 7. Here the CDR3 reads CAWDQGANAFF. Written as DNA, the CDR3 is TGTGCCTGGGATCAGGGGGCTAACGCTTTCTTT.